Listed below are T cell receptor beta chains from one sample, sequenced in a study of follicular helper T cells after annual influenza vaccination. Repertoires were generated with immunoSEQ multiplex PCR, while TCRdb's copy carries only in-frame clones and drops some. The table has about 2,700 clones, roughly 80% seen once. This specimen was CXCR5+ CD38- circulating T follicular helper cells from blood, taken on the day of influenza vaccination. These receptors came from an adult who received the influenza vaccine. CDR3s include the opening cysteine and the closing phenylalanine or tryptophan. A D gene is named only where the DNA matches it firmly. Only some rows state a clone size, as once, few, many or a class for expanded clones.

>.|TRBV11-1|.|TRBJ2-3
CASSFGASSATDTQYF
TGTGCCAGCAGCTTTGGGGCCAGCAGTGCCACAGATACGCAGTATTTT
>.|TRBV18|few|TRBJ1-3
CASSPDQRAAGNTIYF
TGTGCCAGCTCACCGGATCAGCGAGCGGCTGGAAACACCATATATTTT
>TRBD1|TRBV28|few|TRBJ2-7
CASSPGGLRYEQYF
TGTGCCAGCAGTCCAGGGGGTTTACGCTACGAGCAGTACTTC
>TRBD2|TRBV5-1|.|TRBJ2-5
CASSLVPSGGRETQYF
TGCGCCAGCAGCTTGGTTCCTAGCGGGGGGAGAGAGACCCAGTACTTC
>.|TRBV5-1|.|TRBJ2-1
CASSFGGTSYNEQFF
TGCGCCAGCAGCTTTGGGGGAACGTCCTACAATGAGCAGTTCTTC
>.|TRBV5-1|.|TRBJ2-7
CASSLGTVDEQYF
TGCGCCAGCAGCTTGGGGACAGTAGACGAGCAGTACTTC
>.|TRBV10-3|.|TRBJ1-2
CAIRENGNNYGYTF
TGTGCCATCAGGGAAAACGGGAACAACTATGGCTACACCTTC
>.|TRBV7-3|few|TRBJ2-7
CASSPPLSSYEQYF
TGTGCCAGCAGCCCCCCCCTTAGCTCCTACGAGCAGTACTTC
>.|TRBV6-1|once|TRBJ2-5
CASARETQYF
TGTGCCAGCGCTCGCGAGACCCAGTACTTC
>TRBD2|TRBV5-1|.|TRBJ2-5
CASRPSGGAEETQYF
TGCGCCAGCAGACCGAGCGGGGGGGCCGAAGAGACCCAGTACTTC
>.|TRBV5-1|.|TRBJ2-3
CASSLGRGGGTDTQYF
TGCGCCAGCAGCTTGGGTCGAGGAGGAGGCACAGATACGCAGTATTTT
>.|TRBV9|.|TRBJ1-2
CASSSRLEGYTF
TGTGCCAGCAGCTCCAGACTTGAGGGCTACACCTTC
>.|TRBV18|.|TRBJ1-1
CASSSRNTEAFF
TGTGCCAGCTCAAGTCGGAACACTGAAGCTTTCTTT
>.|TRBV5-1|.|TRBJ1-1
CASSSSGQMNTEAFF
TGCGCCAGCAGCTCCTCCGGACAGATGAACACTGAAGCTTTCTTT
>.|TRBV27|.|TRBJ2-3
CASRKTDTQYF
TGTGCCAGCAGAAAAACGGATACGCAGTATTTT
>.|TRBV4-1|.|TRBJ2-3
CASSQDPRVSDTQYF
TGCGCCAGCAGCCAAGACCCCAGGGTCTCAGATACGCAGTATTTT
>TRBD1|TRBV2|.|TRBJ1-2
CASSTGTGAGYTF
TGTGCCAGCAGCACCGGGACAGGGGCGGGCTACACCTTC
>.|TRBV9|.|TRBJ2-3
CASSVGNGGFTDTQYF
TGTGCCAGCAGCGTAGGCAACGGGGGATTCACAGATACGCAGTATTTT
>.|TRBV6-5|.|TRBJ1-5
CALGRRYQPQHF
TGTGCCCTCGGCAGGCGATATCAGCCCCAGCATTTT
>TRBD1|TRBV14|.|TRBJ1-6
CASSPNLQGGALHF
TGTGCCAGCAGCCCCAACCTACAGGGGGGGGCCCTCCACTTT
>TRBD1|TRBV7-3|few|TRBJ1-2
CASSLYLGGQGNPYTF
TGTGCCAGCAGCTTATACCTTGGGGGACAGGGGAACCCCTACACCTTC
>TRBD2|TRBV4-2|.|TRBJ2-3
CASSLLSGGRKSTDTQYF
TGTGCCAGCAGCCTCCTTAGCGGGGGCCGGAAGAGCACAGATACGCAGTATTTT
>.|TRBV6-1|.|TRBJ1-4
CASRGWQVGEKLFF
TGTGCCAGCAGGGGGTGGCAGGTCGGTGAAAAACTGTTTTTT
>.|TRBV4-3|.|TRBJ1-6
CASSSQGSGGPSPLHF
TGCGCCAGCAGCTCACAAGGGTCGGGGGGCCCTTCACCCCTCCACTTT
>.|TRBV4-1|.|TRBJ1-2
CASSQSRGTTASNYGYTF
TGCGCCAGCAGCCAATCAAGGGGAACGACGGCCAGCAACTATGGCTACACCTTC
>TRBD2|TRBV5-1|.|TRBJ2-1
CASRGLRGFSGEYNEQFF
TGCGCCAGCAGAGGCCTTCGTGGTTTTAGCGGGGAATACAATGAGCAGTTCTTC
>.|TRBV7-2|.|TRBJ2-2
CASSYYTGELFF
TGTGCCAGCAGCTATTACACCGGGGAGCTGTTTTTT
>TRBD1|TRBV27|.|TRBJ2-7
CASSRGQVASEQYF
TGTGCCAGCAGCAGGGGGCAGGTTGCGTCCGAGCAGTACTTC
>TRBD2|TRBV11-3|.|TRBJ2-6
CASSLGEGSGANVLTF
TGTGCCAGCAGCTTAGGGGAGGGCTCTGGGGCCAACGTCCTGACTTTC
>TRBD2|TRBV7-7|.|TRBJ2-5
CASSRGPGLGSETQYF
TGTGCTAGCAGCCGAGGACCGGGACTAGGGTCGGAGACCCAGTACTTC
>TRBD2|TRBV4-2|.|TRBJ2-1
CASSRGVAGGHNEQFF
TGTGCCAGCAGCCGAGGGGTGGCGGGGGGGCACAATGAGCAGTTCTTC
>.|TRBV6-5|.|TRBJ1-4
CASSYSGLYEKLFF
TGTGCCAGCAGTTACTCGGGCCTCTATGAAAAACTGTTTTTT
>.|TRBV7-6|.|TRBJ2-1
CASSYTSTGPSYNEQFF
TGTGCCAGCAGCTACACCTCAACAGGACCCTCCTACAATGAGCAGTTCTTC
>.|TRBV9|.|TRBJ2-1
CASSVGAYNEQFF
TGTGCCAGCAGCGTAGGGGCCTACAATGAGCAGTTCTTC
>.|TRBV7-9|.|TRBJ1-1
CASSLAGGTGTEAFF
TGTGCCAGCAGCTTAGCGGGAGGGACGGGGACTGAAGCTTTCTTT
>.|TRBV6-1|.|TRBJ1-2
CASSVRGQDYGYTF
TGTGCCAGCAGTGTGCGGGGGCAAGACTATGGCTACACCTTC
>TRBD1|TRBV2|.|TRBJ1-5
CASNQGGNQPQHF
TGTGCCAGCAATCAGGGGGGCAATCAGCCCCAGCATTTT
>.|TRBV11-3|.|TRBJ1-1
CASSLDGQTKAFF
TGTGCCAGCAGCTTAGATGGACAGACGAAAGCTTTCTTT
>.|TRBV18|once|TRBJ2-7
CASSKDSSYEQYF
TGTGCCAGCTCTAAAGACAGCTCCTACGAGCAGTACTTC
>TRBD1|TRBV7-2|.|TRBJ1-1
CASSPRTGLGTEAFF
TGTGCCAGCAGCCCAAGGACAGGGTTGGGCACTGAAGCTTTCTTT
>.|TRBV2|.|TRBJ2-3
CASSEGEDTQYF
TGTGCCAGCAGTGAGGGGGAGGATACGCAGTATTTT
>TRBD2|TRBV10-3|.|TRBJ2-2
CAIRELAGKTGELFF
TGTGCCATCAGAGAGCTAGCGGGGAAAACCGGGGAGCTGTTTTTT
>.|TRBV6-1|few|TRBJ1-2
CASRPPTDSYGYTF
TGTGCCAGCAGACCCCCGACAGATTCCTATGGCTACACCTTC
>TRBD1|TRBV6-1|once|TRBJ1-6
CASKSGQNSPLHF
TGTGCCAGCAAGTCGGGACAGAATTCACCCCTCCACTTT
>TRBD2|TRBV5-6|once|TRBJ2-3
CASSLPNFGGISTDTQYF
TGTGCCAGCAGCTTGCCGAACTTCGGGGGGATCAGCACAGATACGCAGTATTTT
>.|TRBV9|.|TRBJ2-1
CASNTGPYNEQFF
TGTGCCAGCAACACAGGACCCTACAATGAGCAGTTCTTC
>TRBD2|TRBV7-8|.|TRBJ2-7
CASSLGKTSAGYYEQYF
TGTGCCAGCAGCTTAGGGAAAACTAGCGCTGGTTATTACGAGCAGTACTTC
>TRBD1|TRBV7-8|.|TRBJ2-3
CASRGGQGGTDTQYF
TGTGCCAGCAGAGGCGGACAGGGAGGCACAGATACGCAGTATTTT
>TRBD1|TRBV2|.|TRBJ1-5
CASAGQGGVAQHF
TGTGCCAGCGCTGGACAGGGTGGGGTAGCCCAGCATTTT
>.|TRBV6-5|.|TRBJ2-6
CASSPQPSGANVLTF
TGTGCCAGCAGTCCACAGCCCTCTGGGGCCAACGTCCTGACTTTC
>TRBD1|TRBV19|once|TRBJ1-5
CASSTGQGLYSNQPQHF
TGTGCCAGTAGTACGGGACAGGGGTTATATAGCAATCAGCCCCAGCATTTT
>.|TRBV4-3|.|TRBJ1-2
CASSQEQGPRGYTF
TGCGCCAGCAGCCAAGAACAGGGACCGAGGGGCTACACCTTC
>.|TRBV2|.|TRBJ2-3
CASSEAGFGKGTDTQYF
TGTGCCAGCAGTGAAGCTGGGTTCGGAAAAGGTACAGATACGCAGTATTTT
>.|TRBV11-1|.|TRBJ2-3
CASSSQGRTDTQYF
TGTGCCAGCAGCTCCCAGGGGAGAACAGATACGCAGTATTTT
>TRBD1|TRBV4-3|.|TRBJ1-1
CASSQTGVTEAFF
TGCGCCAGCAGCCAAACAGGGGTGACTGAAGCTTTCTTT
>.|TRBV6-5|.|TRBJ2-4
CASSYSRGAKNIQYF
TGTGCCAGCAGTTACTCTCGGGGGGCCAAAAACATTCAGTACTTC
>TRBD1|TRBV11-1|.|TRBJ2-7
CASSIGQGVNEQYF
TGTGCCAGCAGCATAGGACAGGGTGTGAACGAGCAGTACTTC
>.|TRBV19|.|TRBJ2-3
CASSIGPDTQYF
TGTGCCAGTAGTATAGGACCTGATACGCAGTATTTT